This TCR beta chain was profiled in a study of T cells in women clearing cervical HPV infection. This CDR3 is built from 16 residues. The junction had 8 bases not matched to a gene; V was cut back by 5 bases and J by 2 bases. Germline V gene sequence: CDR1 DFQATT, CDR2 SNEGSKA (reference sequence). On this clone: What it binds is not known. The CDR3 end falls 3 residues outside the read, so it is completed with the germline J gene.

Whole-study results and caveats: CIN3+ cases had significantly higher TCR repertoire richness than controls, but evenness did not differ.

immunoSEQ multiplex PCR used an average of 1200 ng genomic DNA. The protocol was immunoSEQ multiplex PCR, while the TCRdb copy is restricted to in-frame clones and leaves out a portion. The sample has 20,000 or so clones. Sequencing was performed on blood buffy coat. The source is a woman between 18 and 70 years old with a cervical HPV16 infection that either progressed to CIN3+ or cleared (not recorded which). This chain connects TRBV20-1 to TRBJ2-7; 14 nucleotides line up with TRBD2. The CDR3 reads CSAPTSGREGAYEQYF. CDR3 DNA, as far as it was read: TGCAGTGCTCCGACTAGCGGGAGGGAGGGTGCCTACGAG.